The TCR beta chain under discussion was sequenced for a study of tissue T cells after allogeneic stem cell transplantation. Study-level points and caveats: Anatomically similar tissues had similar TCR repertoires within each patient. Tissue-detected TCR repertoire was only partly captured by blood and spleen T cells.

Survey-depth TCRbeta CDR3 sequencing reported V/J genes and productive frequencies. Sequencing was performed with immunoSEQ multiplex PCR; in TCRdb, only in-frame clones are kept and a portion is missing. The table has 2,000 or so clones, 40% to 55% seen once. Sample time point: mouse harvest day 14 after allogeneic transplant. Tail vein injection delivered 10^7 T-cell-depleted bone marrow cells and 10^6 splenic CD5+ T cells. V lost 0 bases and J lost 0, with 8 bases in between. There are 16 residues in the CDR3. Germline values: CDR1 KGHPV, CDR2 FQNQEV (reference sequence). Concerning this clone: No antigen is known for it. Any gene name here is a mouse gene name. The read is 1 residue too short to cover the CDR3 end, so that end is filled in from the germline J gene.

The sample consisted of lymph node tissue. This rearrangement joins TRBV26 to TRBJ1-4, with D possibly TRBD1 on 5 matching bases. The receptor was derived from a female BALB/c mouse given C57BL/6 T cells with graft-versus-host disease after an allogeneic hematopoietic cell transplant. The sequenced part of the CDR3 DNA is TGTGCCAGCAGTCTGTCGCTGGGACTTTCCAACGAAAGATTATTT. It translates to CASSLSLGLSNERLF. From start to end, the CDR3 is CASSLSLGLSNERLFF. The full variable domain, rest sourced from reference TRBV26 and TRBJ1-4, is NSKVIQTPRYLVKGQGQKAKMRCIPEKGHPVVFWYQQNKNNEFKFLINFQNQEVLQQIDMTEKRFSAECPSNSPCSLEIQSSEAGDSALYLCASSLSLGLSNERLFFGHGTKLSVL.